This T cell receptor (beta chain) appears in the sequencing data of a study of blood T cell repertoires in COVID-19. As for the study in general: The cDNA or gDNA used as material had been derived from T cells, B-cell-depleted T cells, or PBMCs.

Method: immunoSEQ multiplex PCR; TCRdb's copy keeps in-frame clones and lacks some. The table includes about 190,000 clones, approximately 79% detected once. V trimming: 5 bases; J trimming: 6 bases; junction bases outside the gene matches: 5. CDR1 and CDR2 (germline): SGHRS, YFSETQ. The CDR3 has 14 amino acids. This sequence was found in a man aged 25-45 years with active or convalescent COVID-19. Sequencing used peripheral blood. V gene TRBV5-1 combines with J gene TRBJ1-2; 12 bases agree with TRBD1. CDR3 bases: TGCGCCAGCAGACCCGGGACAGGGGGCAATGGCTACACCTTC. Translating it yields CASRPGTGGNGYTF.